Each of the 23 T cell receptor beta chains below was sequenced from the same sample in a study of neurological immune-mediated disorders. TCRdb re-called the 5' RACE reads with MiXCR, one entry per CDR3 protein. The sample holds under 60,000 distinct CDR3 sequences, approximately 3.3% seen once. Source material: PBMCs. Receptors originate from a man aged 35 to 55 with multiple sclerosis.

This clonotype has at least ten counts. This chain uses TRBV12-5 with TRBJ1-6; D gene unclear. Trimming removed 1 base from V and 10 bases from J, with 8 bases in between. The CDR3 extends over 13 amino acids. Germline CDR1 LGHNT, CDR2 FRNRAP. CDR3: CASGLEGGSPLHF. The CDR3 region has the DNA TGTGCTAGTGGTTTGGAGGGAGGCTCACCCCTCCACTTT.

This clonotype was seen many times. V gene TRBV12-3 or TRBV12-4 combines with J gene TRBJ1-5; 7 nucleotides agree with TRBD1. Trimming cost V 3 bases and J 1 base; bases outside gene matches: 12. The CDR3 is 18 amino acids. CDR3 nucleotides: TGTGCCAGCAGTTTTCAGGGGGGACCTCGGGACAGCAATCAGCCCCAGCATTTT. Residues: CASSFQGGPRDSNQPQHF.

This clonotype was seen ten or more times. This chain connects TRBV7-8 to TRBJ2-3, with D perhaps matching TRBD2 (6 bases). CDR3 length: 15 amino acids. The germline V and J ends were trimmed by 3 bases and 0 bases, with 10 bases remaining between them. Germline loops: CDR1 SGHVS, CDR2 FQNEAQ. The CDR3 loop reads CASSFGGSSTDTQYF. CDR3 sequence (DNA): TGTGCCAGCAGCTTCGGAGGGAGTAGCACAGATACGCAGTATTTT. Using reference TRBV7-8 and TRBJ2-3 for the parts outside the CDR3, the full variable domain is GAGVSQSPRYKVAKRGQDVALRCDPISGHVSLFWYQQALGQGPEFLTYFQNEAQLDKSGLPSDRFFAERPEGSVSTLKIQRTQQEDSAVYLCASSFGGSSTDTQYFGPGTRLTVL.

This clonotype was detected only a few times. It may be a read error: a sequence one base away is much more abundant. This chain connects TRBV5-1 to TRBJ1-1; D is ambiguous. Per germline, CDR1 SGHRS and CDR2 YFSETQ. CDR3 length: 12 residues. This CDR3 is CVSSLRESEAFF. In nucleotides, the CDR3 is TGCGTCAGCAGTTTGAGGGAGAGTGAAGCTTTCTTT.

This clonotype occurred many times. The CDR3 region is CASSFKGQGFRTDTQYF. Written as DNA, the CDR3 is TGTGCCAGCAGTTTCAAGGGACAGGGGTTTAGAACAGATACGCAGTATTTT. The rearrangement links TRBV12-3 or TRBV12-4 to TRBJ2-3, with 10 bases identical to TRBD1. J lost 3 bases, V lost 3 bases, and 9 bases had no gene match. The CDR3 consists of 17 residues.

This clonotype was counted many times. The chain recombines TRBV6-5 with TRBJ1-1; no reliable D call. V was cut by 3 bases and J by 7 bases, with 12 bases left in between. The CDR3 is made up of 13 amino acids. CDR1 is MNHEY, CDR2 SVGAGI, per germline. CDR3 protein: CASSYGPDGEAFF. In DNA, the CDR3 is TGTGCCAGCAGTTATGGGCCGGACGGTGAAGCTTTCTTT.

This clonotype was observed at least ten times. In DNA, the CDR3 is TGTGCCAGCAGCTTGGCCGCCAGCAACATGAACACTGAAGCTTTCTTT. Its protein product is CASSLAASNMNTEAFF. The chain has TRBV5-6 and TRBJ1-1; D not certain. V lost 0 bases, J lost 0 bases, and 12 bases lay in between. There are 16 residues in the CDR3. Germline V gene lookup returns CDR1 SGHDT and CDR2 YYEEEE.

There are many counts of this clonotype. This sequence joins TRBV3-1 and TRBJ1-4; no definite D call. Germline assignment: CDR1 LGHDT and CDR2 YNNKEL (reference sequence). The V end lost 5 bases, the J end lost 3 bases, and 4 bases lay between the germline ends. There are 12 residues in the CDR3. The CDR3 spells CASSNPNEKLFF. Here the CDR3 DNA reads TGTGCCAGCAGCAATCCTAATGAAAAACTGTTTTTT.

This clonotype was recorded a few times. The J gene is TRBJ2-7, the V gene TRBV5-1; TRBD2 aligns across 13 bases. V was pared by 8 bases and J by 5 bases, with 4 bases of the junction left unmatched. Germline CDR1 SGHRS, CDR2 YFSETQ. The CDR3 sequence is 13 residues long. CDR3 loop: CASTSGGANEQYF. The CDR3 region has the DNA TGCGCCAGTACTAGCGGGGGGGCCAACGAGCAGTACTTC.

There are many counts of this clonotype. The genes are TRBV24-1 and TRBJ2-2, with TRBD1 matching over 9 bases. CDR1 KGHDR and CDR2 SFDVKD come from the germline V gene. The CDR3 sequence is 16 residues long. The J segment lost 6 bases and the V segment lost 3 bases, leaving 7 bases of the junction unmatched. CDR3 sequence: CATSDPGTGFAGELFF. CDR3 in DNA: TGTGCCACCAGTGATCCCGGGACAGGGTTCGCCGGGGAGCTGTTTTTT.

This clonotype came up many times. The chain has TRBV7-3 and TRBJ2-1, with 12 bases aligning to TRBD1. Germline V CDR1 and CDR2: SGHTA, FQGTGA. After removal of 5 bases from V and 8 bases from J, the junction contained 7 bases not matched to a gene. The CDR3 is 15 amino acids. The CDR3: CASSGTGTGGDEQFF. DNA for the CDR3: TGTGCCAGCAGCGGCACCGGGACAGGGGGCGATGAGCAGTTCTTC.

The sample holds a few counts of this clonotype. The chain uses TRBV2 and TRBJ2-3; D unclear. Per the germline V gene, CDR1 is SNHLY and CDR2 is FYNNEI. Trimming stripped 8 bases from V and 5 bases from J, with 17 bases between. The CDR3 is 14 residues long. This chain's CDR3 is CASLEDRAQDTQYF. The CDR3 region has the DNA TGTGCCAGCTTAGAGGATAGGGCCCAAGATACGCAGTATTTT.

This clonotype has at least ten counts. V usage is TRBV7-3 and J usage is TRBJ2-1; 13 bases line up with TRBD2. Germline CDR1 and CDR2: SGHTA and FQGTGA. This CDR3 comprises 16 residues. J lost 4 bases, V lost 5 bases, and 5 bases had no gene match. CDR3 nucleotides: TGTGCCAGCAGCCCTCGACTAGCGGGGGGTTACAATGAGCAGTTCTTC. This sequence encodes CASSPRLAGGYNEQFF.

In its sample, this clonotype was seen a few times. The chain has TRBV6-5 and TRBJ2-4, with 9 positions matching TRBD1. CDR1 MNHEY and CDR2 SVGAGI come from the germline V gene. V was pared by 5 bases and J by 5 bases, with 4 bases of the junction left unmatched. The CDR3 runs 14 residues. This chain's CDR3 is CASSRTGAQNIQYF. DNA for the CDR3: TGTGCCAGCAGTAGGACAGGGGCCCAAAACATTCAGTACTTC.

This clonotype was seen at least ten times. J is TRBJ2-7 and V is TRBV4-1; D unclear. The CDR3 length is 13 residues. Per germline, CDR1 MGHRA and CDR2 YSYEKL. The V end lost 1 base, the J end lost 2 bases, and 6 bases lay between the germline ends. The CDR3 sequence: CASSQVQTYEQYF. DNA of the CDR3: TGCGCCAGCAGCCAAGTCCAAACCTACGAGCAGTACTTC.

Ten or more counts support this clonotype. This chain links TRBV20-1 with TRBJ1-2; TRBD1 aligns across 9 bases. Germline V gene data show CDR1 as DFQATT and CDR2 as SNEGSKA (reference sequence). The CDR3 sequence is 16 residues long. V gave up 0 bases and J gave up 7 bases; unmatched junction bases: 12. DNA of the CDR3: TGCAGTGCTAGAGAGACAGGGGGATTTACCCGGGGTGGCTACACCTTC. Amino acid sequence: CSARETGGFTRGGYTF.

Many counts were recorded for this clonotype. The chain has TRBV6-6 and TRBJ1-1; D perhaps matches TRBD1 (5 bases). The CDR3 has 21 residues. The germline CDR1 and CDR2 sequences are MNHNY and SVGAGI (reference sequence). The germline V and J ends were trimmed by 0 bases and 4 bases, with 30 bases remaining between them. The DNA of the CDR3 is TGTGCCAGCAGTTACTCGTGGATCAAGACCCGAGCCAGGGCTAACGGCACTGAAGCTTTCTTT. This codes for CASSYSWIKTRARANGTEAFF.

This clonotype occurred many times. The chain is built from TRBV3-1 and TRBJ2-1; D might be TRBD1 (6 bases). Germline lookup yields CDR1 LGHDT and CDR2 YNNKEL (reference sequence). V lost 2 bases and J lost 7, with 18 bases in between. The CDR3 length is 16 residues. The CDR3: CASSQFRTIQGNEQFF. In DNA form, the CDR3 reads TGTGCCAGCAGCCAATTCAGGACCATTCAGGGGAATGAGCAGTTCTTC.

This clonotype was recorded at least ten times. This chain connects TRBV3-1 to TRBJ2-1; TRBD2 agrees at 7 bases. The CDR3 has 15 amino acids. J lost 7 bases, V lost 1 base, and 7 bases had no gene match. Germline V gene lookup returns CDR1 LGHDT and CDR2 YNNKEL (reference sequence). The CDR3 DNA reads TGTGCCAGCAGCCAAGTGAGCGGGGCCGGTAATGAGCAGTTCTTC. It is translated as CASSQVSGAGNEQFF.

As DNA, the CDR3 is TGTGCCAGCGGCCAACAGGGAATGGGAGCCAACGTCCTGACTTTC. Its translation is CASGQQGMGANVLTF. The J gene is TRBJ2-6, the V gene TRBV6-1; a possible D gene is TRBD1 (6 bases). Germline V gives CDR1 MNHNS, CDR2 SASEGT. Trimming stripped 8 bases from V and 7 bases from J, with 18 bases between. CDR3 length: 15 residues.

This clonotype came up many times. This sequence joins TRBV20-1 and TRBJ2-3, with a weak D call TRBD1 (7 bases). This CDR3 spans 15 amino acids. Germline V gene data show CDR1 as DFQATT and CDR2 as SNEGSKA (reference sequence). V was pared by 3 bases and J by 0 bases, with 13 bases between. The CDR3 sequence: CSASWQGGSTDTQYF. Here the CDR3 DNA reads TGCAGTGCTAGTTGGCAGGGGGGAAGCACAGATACGCAGTATTTT.

This clonotype was detected many times. The J gene is TRBJ2-5, the V gene TRBV7-2; 11 nucleotides agree with TRBD2. V shed 5 bases and J 9 bases; nucleotides not matched to a gene: 8. CDR3 size: 14 residues. Germline assignment: CDR1 SGHTA and CDR2 FQGNSA. In DNA, the CDR3 is TGTGCCAGCAGCCCTACTAGCGGGGGTGGGGCCCAGTACTTC. It is translated as CASSPTSGGGAQYF. Full variable domain (rest looked up from reference TRBV7-2 and TRBJ2-5): GAGVSQSPSNKVTEKGKDVELRCDPISGHTALYWYRQSLGQGLEFLIYFQGNSAPDKSGLPSDRFSAERTGGSVSTLTIQRTQQEDSAVYLCASSPTSGGGAQYFGPGTRLLVL.

Only a few counts were recorded for this clonotype. The J gene is TRBJ2-7, the V gene TRBV12-3 or TRBV12-4, with D possibly TRBD2 on 5 matching bases. CDR3 length: 12 amino acids. V lost 3 bases to trimming and J lost 3 bases, with 6 bases between them. The chain's CDR3 is CASSFGSYEQYF. CDR3 in DNA: TGTGCCAGCAGTTTTGGGAGCTACGAGCAGTACTTC.